This T cell receptor beta chain was observed in a study of shared clonotypes between healthy human individuals. Study-wide results and limits: Limitation of the genetic and exposure-history diversity represented came from the few donors.

Of note for this clone: The target antigen is unknown. The same CDR3 is also encoded by other DNA sequences in this sample.

An assay was performed, and its level was deep. Genomic DNA from each subset was divided evenly over several immunoSEQ plates. Generated by immunoSEQ multiplex PCR, the TCRdb table keeps only in-frame clones and is missing some. The sample carries some 2.1 million clones, over 85% recorded once. Naive-designated CD8 cells lacked CD45RO, were positively enriched for CCR7, and omitted terminally differentiated effector memory CD45RA+ cells. The sequence derives from a man aged 18 to 30 in good health. The sample comprised naive CD8+ T cells sorted from blood.

CDR3 amino acids: CASSQDGTGTYEQYF. CDR3 bases: TGCGCCAGCAGCCAAGACGGAACAGGGACTTACGAGCAGTACTTC. The chain uses TRBV4-1 and TRBJ2-7, with D perhaps assigned TRBD1 or TRBD2 (6 bases each). The CDR3 has 15 amino acids. V lost 0 bases and J lost 4, with 13 bases in between. Germline CDR1 MGHRA, CDR2 YSYEKL.